Each of the 19 T cell receptor beta chains below was sequenced from the same sample in a study of blood T cell repertoires in COVID-19. The data were produced by immunoSEQ multiplex PCR, yet TCRdb's version contains in-frame clones alone and is incomplete. The sample carries around 170,000 clones, around 89% recorded once. The source material was peripheral blood. The receptor set was obtained from a woman aged 25 to 39 with acute or convalescent COVID-19.

V gene TRBV29-1 combines with J gene TRBJ1-4; D is uncertain. Trimming shortened V by 7 bases and J by 0 bases, and 12 bases separated the two germline ends. This CDR3 region has 14 residues. CDR1 is SQVTM, CDR2 ANQGSEA, per germline. The CDR3 here is CSAYFLATNEKLFF. CDR3 DNA sequence: TGCAGCGCGTACTTCCTGGCAACTAATGAAAAACTGTTTTTT.

For the CDR3, the DNA is TGTGCCAGCAGCCGCGGGAGTGCAGATACGCAGTATTTT. It specifies CASSRGSADTQYF. The chain is built from TRBV6-6 and TRBJ2-3; TRBD2 aligns across 7 bases. This CDR3 spans 13 amino acids. With V trimmed by 6 bases and J by 4 bases, 4 bases remained unmatched. Germline CDR1 is MNHNY and CDR2 is SVGAGI (reference sequence).

The chain combines TRBV2 with TRBJ2-1, with TRBD2 identical over 10 bases. The CDR3 runs 13 residues. The junction had 5 bases not matched to a gene; V was cut back by 6 bases and J by 9 bases. Germline V gene sequence: CDR1 SNHLY, CDR2 FYNNEI. CDR3 protein: CASRGLAVFEQFF. The CDR3 DNA follows: TGTGCCAGCAGAGGACTAGCGGTCTTTGAGCAGTTCTTC. The variable domain in full, completed from reference TRBV2 and TRBJ2-1, reads EPEVTQTPSHQVTQMGQEVILRCVPISNHLYFYWYRQILGQKVEFLVSFYNNEISEKSEIFDDQFSVERPDGSNFTLKIRSTKLEDSAMYFCASRGLAVFEQFFGPGTRLTVL.

This chain's CDR3 is CASSYRQGGNEQFF. For the CDR3, the DNA is TGTGCCAGCAGCTACCGACAGGGGGGCAATGAGCAGTTCTTC. The chain combines TRBV7-9 with TRBJ2-1, with TRBD1 matching over 9 bases. After removal of 4 bases from V and 6 bases from J, the junction contained 4 bases not matched to a gene. In germline, CDR1 is SEHNR, CDR2 FQNEAQ (reference sequence). The CDR3 runs to 14 residues.

The V gene is TRBV9, the J gene TRBJ1-6; D not certain. The CDR3 totals 14 residues. V dropped 4 bases and J dropped 7 bases, with 12 bases sitting between them. Germline V lookup: CDR1 SGDLS, CDR2 YYNGEE. The CDR3 nucleotides are TGTGCCAGCAGCTTCAACAGTGTGAATTCACCCCTCCACTTT. The encoded protein is CASSFNSVNSPLHF.

The chain links TRBV19 to TRBJ2-7, with 10 bases lining up with TRBD1. The germline V gene has CDR1 LNHDA and CDR2 SQIVND (reference sequence). J was trimmed by 4 bases and V by 5 bases; bases with no gene match: 5. There are 14 residues in the CDR3. The chain's CDR3 is CASSRQGAPYEQYF. In DNA form, the CDR3 reads TGTGCCAGTAGTCGACAGGGGGCCCCTTACGAGCAGTACTTC.

Concerning this clone: This specimen includes other DNA sequences encoding the same CDR3. The chain uses TRBV20-1 and TRBJ2-1; perhaps TRBD2 as D (5 bases). The germline V gene encodes CDR1 DFQATT and CDR2 SNEGSKA (reference sequence). The CDR3 runs 10 residues. Between the trimmed V and J ends, which lost 7 bases and 4 bases, there was a span of 5 bases. CDR3 in amino acids: CSGLYNEQFF. In nucleotides, the CDR3 is TGCAGTGGACTATACAATGAGCAGTTCTTC.

The V call is TRBV6-5, the J call TRBJ2-5, with 11 positions matching TRBD1. Germline loops: CDR1 MNHEY, CDR2 SVGAGI. CDR3 length: 15 amino acids. Unmatched junction bases numbered 6, after V lost 6 bases and J lost 3 bases. CDR3 region: CASRVGQGAEETQYF. The CDR3 DNA follows: TGTGCCAGCAGAGTAGGACAGGGGGCTGAAGAGACCCAGTACTTC.

The V and J genes are TRBV25-1 and TRBJ1-2; a possible D gene is TRBD1 (5 bases). The CDR3 runs to 14 residues. Germline V CDR1 and CDR2: MGHDK, SYGVNS. V lost 2 bases and J lost 5, with 12 bases in between. CDR3 region: CASSEHEGDYGYTF. CDR3 coding DNA: TGTGCCAGCAGTGAACATGAAGGGGATTATGGCTACACCTTC.

The chain recombines TRBV7-9 with TRBJ2-2; weak D call: TRBD2 (5 bases). There are 14 residues in the CDR3. The V gene lost 3 bases and the J gene lost 4 bases, with 9 bases spanning the gap. The V gene's germline CDR1 is SEHNR and CDR2 FQNEAQ (reference sequence). This CDR3 is CASSLSGSTGELFF. CDR3 DNA: TGTGCCAGCAGCTTGTCGGGATCCACCGGGGAGCTGTTTTTT. The full variable domain, rest sourced from reference TRBV7-9 and TRBJ2-2, is DTGVSQNPRHKITKRGQNVTFRCDPISEHNRLYWYRQTLGQGPEFLTYFQNEAQLEKSRLLSDRFSAERPKGSFSTLEIQRTEQGDSAMYLCASSLSGSTGELFFGEGSRLTVL.

This rearrangement joins TRBV6-5 to TRBJ2-4; D is possibly TRBD2 (5 bases). This CDR3 has 13 residues. V lost 4 bases and J 6 bases, leaving 10 bases between the germline ends. Germline V gene sequence: CDR1 MNHEY, CDR2 SVGAGI. CDR3 bases: TGTGCCAGCAGTTCCCAAAGCGGAAACATTCAGTACTTC. This gives the protein CASSSQSGNIQYF.

The chain combines TRBV7-6 with TRBJ1-3; D not certain. V lost 5 bases to trimming and J lost 2 bases, with 16 bases between them. The CDR3 is 16 amino acids. Germline V CDR1 and CDR2: SGHVS, FNYEAQ. CDR3 coding DNA: TGTGCCAGCAGCGCTAGCCCGGGAAGGGCTGGAAACACCATATATTTT. Its protein is CASSASPGRAGNTIYF.

Concerning this clone: In the same sample, other DNA sequences code for this CDR3. This chain connects TRBV5-1 to TRBJ2-3; D is ambiguous. The CDR3 runs 14 residues. CDR1 is SGHRS and CDR2 is YFSETQ in the germline V gene. Trimming cost V 0 bases and J 3 bases, with 8 bases left between them. The CDR3 bases are TGCGCCAGCAGCTTGGCTGGTACTACAGATACGCAGTATTTT. Translation gives CASSLAGTTDTQYF.

V is TRBV7-9 and J is TRBJ2-7; 9 bases are a match to TRBD1. J gave up 5 bases and V 5 bases, and 10 bases lay outside the gene matches. Germline lookup yields CDR1 SEHNR and CDR2 FQNEAQ (reference sequence). The CDR3 runs to 15 residues. CDR3 DNA sequence: TGTGCCAGCAGCCCAACCGGGACAGGGCTAGACGAGCAGTACTTC. Its translation: CASSPTGTGLDEQYF.

The rearrangement uses TRBV11-2 and TRBJ2-2; a possible D gene is TRBD2 (5 bases). V was pared by 5 bases and J by 6 bases, with 10 bases between. CDR1 SGHAT and CDR2 FQNNGV come from the germline V gene. The CDR3 is 13 amino acids. The CDR3 here is CASSLGLSGELFF. The CDR3 DNA follows: TGTGCCAGCAGCCTCGGACTGTCCGGGGAGCTGTTTTTT.

CDR3 DNA: TGCAGCTTAACCACGGGGTTAAACACTGAAGCTTTCTTT. Its translation is CSLTTGLNTEAFF. This chain uses TRBV29-1 with TRBJ1-1; D gene uncertain. Trimming left V 8 bases short and J 2 bases short, with 15 bases between. The CDR3 totals 13 residues. Germline CDR1 reads SQVTM; CDR2 reads ANQGSEA.

The chain is built from TRBV5-4 and TRBJ2-7; TRBD2 matches at 8 bases. CDR1 SGHNT and CDR2 YYREEE come from the germline V gene (reference sequence). V was clipped by 3 bases and J by 6 bases; unmatched bases: 8. The CDR3 has 14 residues. The CDR3 DNA is TGTGCCAGCAGCTACGGGGGGGGATCGGGCGAGCAGTACTTC. This codes for CASSYGGGSGEQYF.

The chain carries TRBV5-6 and TRBJ1-2; D remains ambiguous. V dropped 0 bases and J dropped 8 bases, with 8 bases sitting between them. This CDR3 has 12 residues. Germline CDR1 reads SGHDT; CDR2 reads YYEEEE. CDR3 bases: TGTGCCAGCAGCTTGGCCAGTTACGGCTACACCTTC. Encoded protein: CASSLASYGYTF.

This clone has only one observation. V is TRBV5-5 and J is TRBJ1-4; TRBD1 agrees at 8 bases. V gave up 6 bases and J gave up 5 bases; unmatched junction bases: 9. Germline V gives CDR1 SGHKS, CDR2 YYEKEE (reference sequence). The CDR3 spans 15 residues. CDR3 nucleotides: TGTGCCAGCACCAGCGGGACAGGTCAGAATGAAAAACTGTTTTTT. This gives the protein CASTSGTGQNEKLFF.